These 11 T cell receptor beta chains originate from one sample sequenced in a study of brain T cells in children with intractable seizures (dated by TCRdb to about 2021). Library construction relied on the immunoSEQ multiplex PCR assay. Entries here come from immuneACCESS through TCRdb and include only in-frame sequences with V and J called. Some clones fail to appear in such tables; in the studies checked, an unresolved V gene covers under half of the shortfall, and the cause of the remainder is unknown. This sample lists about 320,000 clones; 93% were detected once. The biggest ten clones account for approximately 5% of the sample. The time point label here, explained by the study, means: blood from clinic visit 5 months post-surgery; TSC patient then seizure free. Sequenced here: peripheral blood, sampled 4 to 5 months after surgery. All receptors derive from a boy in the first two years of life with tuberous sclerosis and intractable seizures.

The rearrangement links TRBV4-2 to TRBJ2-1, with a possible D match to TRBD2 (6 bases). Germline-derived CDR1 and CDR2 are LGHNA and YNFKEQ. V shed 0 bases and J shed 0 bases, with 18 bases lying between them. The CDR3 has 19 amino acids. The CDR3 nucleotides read TGTGCCAGCAGCCAAGAGGAGGGGTCGGGACGCCTCTCCTACAATGAGCAGTTCTTC. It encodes CASSQEEGSGRLSYNEQFF.

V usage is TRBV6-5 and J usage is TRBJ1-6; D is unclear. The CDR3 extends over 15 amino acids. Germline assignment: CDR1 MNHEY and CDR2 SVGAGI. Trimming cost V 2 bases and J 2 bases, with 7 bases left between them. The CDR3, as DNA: TGTGCCAGCAGTTACGAGGACGCCTATAATTCACCCCTCCACTTT. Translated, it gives CASSYEDAYNSPLHF.

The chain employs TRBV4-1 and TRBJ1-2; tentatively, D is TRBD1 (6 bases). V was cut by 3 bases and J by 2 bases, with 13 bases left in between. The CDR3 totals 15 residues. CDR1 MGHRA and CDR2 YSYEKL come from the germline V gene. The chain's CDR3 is CASSQDRRRNYGYTF. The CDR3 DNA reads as TGCGCCAGCAGCCAGGACAGAAGGAGGAACTATGGCTACACCTTC.

For the CDR3, the DNA is TGTGCCAGTACGGGCAGGGAAGGGGCAACTAATGAAAAACTGTTTTTT. It encodes CASTGREGATNEKLFF. The J gene is TRBJ1-4, the V gene TRBV19, with a weak D call TRBD1 (5 bases). Germline CDR1 LNHDA, CDR2 SQIVND (reference sequence). CDR3 size: 16 residues. V was shortened by 7 bases and J by 0 bases, with 15 bases between the two germline ends.

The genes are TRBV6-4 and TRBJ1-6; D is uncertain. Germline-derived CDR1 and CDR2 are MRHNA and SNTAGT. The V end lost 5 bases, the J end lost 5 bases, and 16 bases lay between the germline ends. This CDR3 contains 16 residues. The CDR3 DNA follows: TGTGCCAGCAGTCCTTCGGCTGGGAGGAATAATTCACCCCTCCACTTT. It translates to CASSPSAGRNNSPLHF.

The CDR3 is CASSPPDEPYNEQFF. In nucleotides, the CDR3 is TGTGCCAGCAGCCCCCCGGACGAGCCGTACAATGAGCAGTTCTTC. The chain uses TRBV3-1 (or the pseudogene TRBV3-2) and TRBJ2-1; D is ambiguous. Trimming shortened V by 4 bases and J by 4 bases, and 14 bases separated the two germline ends. The CDR3 contains 15 residues. Looked up from germline, CDR1 is LGHDT and CDR2 is YNNKEL (reference sequence).

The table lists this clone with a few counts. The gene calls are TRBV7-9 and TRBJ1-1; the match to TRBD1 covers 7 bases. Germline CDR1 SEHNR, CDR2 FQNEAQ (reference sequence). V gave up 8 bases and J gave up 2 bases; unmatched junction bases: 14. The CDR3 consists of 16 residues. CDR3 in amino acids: CASASRRGQANTEAFF. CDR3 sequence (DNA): TGTGCCAGCGCGTCGAGGCGCGGACAGGCCAACACTGAAGCTTTCTTT.

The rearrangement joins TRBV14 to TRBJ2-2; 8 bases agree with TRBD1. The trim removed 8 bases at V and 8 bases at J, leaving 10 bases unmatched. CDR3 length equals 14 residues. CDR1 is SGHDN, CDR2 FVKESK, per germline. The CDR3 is CASWAGGANGELFF. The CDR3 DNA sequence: TGTGCCAGCTGGGCAGGGGGCGCAAATGGGGAGCTGTTTTTT.

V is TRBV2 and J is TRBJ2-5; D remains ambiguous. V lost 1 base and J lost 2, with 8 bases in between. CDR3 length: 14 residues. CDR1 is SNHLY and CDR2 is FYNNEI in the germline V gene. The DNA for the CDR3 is TGTGCCAGCAGTGAAGGCGTCATGCAAGAGACCCAGTACTTC. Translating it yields CASSEGVMQETQYF.

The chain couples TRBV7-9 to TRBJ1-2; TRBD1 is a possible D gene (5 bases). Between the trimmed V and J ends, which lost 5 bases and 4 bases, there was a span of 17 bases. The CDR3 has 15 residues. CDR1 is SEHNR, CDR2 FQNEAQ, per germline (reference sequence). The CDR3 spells CASSPLSRDPYGYTF. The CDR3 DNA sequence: TGTGCCAGCAGCCCCCTCTCGCGGGACCCCTATGGCTACACCTTC. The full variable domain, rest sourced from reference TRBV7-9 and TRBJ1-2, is DTGVSQNPRHKITKRGQNVTFRCDPISEHNRLYWYRQTLGQGPEFLTYFQNEAQLEKSRLLSDRFSAERPKGSFSTLEIQRTEQGDSAMYLCASSPLSRDPYGYTFGSGTRLTVV.

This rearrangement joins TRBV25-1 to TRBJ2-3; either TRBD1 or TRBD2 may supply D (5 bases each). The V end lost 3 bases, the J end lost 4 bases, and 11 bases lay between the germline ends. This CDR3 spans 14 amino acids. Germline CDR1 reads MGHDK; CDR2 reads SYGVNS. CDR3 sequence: CASSEERGSDTQYF. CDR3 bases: TGTGCCAGCAGTGAGGAGAGGGGCTCAGATACGCAGTATTTT.